This TCR beta chain was obtained from a study of control samples from healthy donors and cancer patients. The CDR3 runs 15 residues. The V end was cut by 3 bases, the J end by 1 base, with 10 bases between. The method was immunoSEQ multiplex PCR; TCRdb's version includes in-frame clones alone and lacks a portion of them. The data contain 190,000 or so clones, 80% to 95% of them seen just once; the ten biggest clones take up more than 1.1%. The chain is built from TRBV23-1 and TRBJ2-1; the D gene is possibly TRBD2 (5 bases). TRBV23-1 is an open reading frame whose function is uncertain. The material sequenced was blood. The clonotype originates from a man younger than 30 in good health. The CDR3 DNA sequence: TGCGCCAGCAGTCACCAGGACTTTTCCTACAATGAGCAGTTCTTC. Translated, it gives CASSHQDFSYNEQFF.